The 6 T cell receptor beta chains listed next were all sequenced from one sample in a study of post-analysis software for immune sequencing data. Overall study findings and caveats: Controls showed lower frequencies than patients for five or six TRBV segments, and TRBV5-6, TRBV5-1 and TRBV20-1 were among these.

Their recognized antigens are unknown. TCR beta cDNA libraries included unique molecular identifiers. TCRdb ran MiXCR on the PCR reads and lists one entry per CDR3 protein. The table includes approximately 630,000 distinct CDR3 sequences, 55% to 60% detected once. Specimen: blood. The origin of the receptors is a girl aged 2 to 9 with multiple sclerosis.

This clonotype was recorded only once. A junction boundary mismatches the germline segment, possibly from a read error. The chain is built from TRBV11-2 and TRBJ2-1; TRBD2 matches at 9 bases. Germline lookup yields CDR1 SGHAT and CDR2 FQNNGV. The CDR3 totals 15 residues. The CDR3 DNA is TGTGCCAGCAGATTAGGGGGACTAGCTTCCAAGGAGCAGTTCTTC. Amino acid sequence: CASRLGGLASKEQFF.

This clonotype was recorded a few times. V gene TRBV29-1 combines with J gene TRBJ2-1; 12 positions match TRBD2. V was pared by 7 bases and J by 6 bases, with 10 bases of the junction left unmatched. CDR3 length equals 15 residues. The germline gives CDR1 SQVTM, CDR2 ANQGSEA. In DNA, the CDR3 is TGCAGCGCAAGTCTAGCGGGAGGGCCGGGCAATGAGCAGTTCTTC. Translating it yields CSASLAGGPGNEQFF.

Comments on this clonotype: The conserved closing phenylalanine or tryptophan is absent in this CDR3, likely reflecting a read error. The gene calls are TRBV7-2 and TRBJ2-3, with 9 bases fitting TRBD2. Germline V gene data show CDR1 as SGHTA and CDR2 as FQGNSA. V shed 1 base and J 2 bases; nucleotides not matched to a gene: 4. This CDR3 region has 16 residues. The CDR3 sequence: CASSLGLAGNTDTQYC. CDR3 bases: TGTGCCAGCAGCTTAGGCCTAGCGGGGAACACAGATACGCAGTATTGT.

CDR3 residues: CASRMTGQNTEAFF. The CDR3 DNA reads as TGTGCCAGCAGGATGACAGGGCAGAACACTGAAGCTTTCTTT. The chain combines TRBV12-3 or TRBV12-4 with TRBJ1-1; 7 bases are a match to TRBD1. V shed 6 bases, J shed 1 base, and the junction held 5 bases outside the gene matches. The CDR3 totals 14 residues.

The CDR3 sequence: CASSPPGESGRTF. The CDR3 DNA follows: TGCGCCAGCAGCCCGCCCGGCGAATCGGGGCGCACCTTC. This chain uses TRBV5-1 with TRBJ1-2; tentatively, D is TRBD1 (5 bases). V was clipped by 4 bases and J by 13 bases, with 20 bases between them. The CDR3 totals 13 residues. Germline V lookup: CDR1 SGHRS, CDR2 YFSETQ.

This clonotype has only one observation. V usage is TRBV10-3 and J usage is TRBJ1-2, with D possibly being TRBD1 (5 bases). CDR1 is ENHRY and CDR2 is SYGVKD in the germline V gene. The CDR3 is made up of 15 amino acids. Trimming left V 0 bases short and J 7 bases short, with 15 bases between. In DNA form, the CDR3 reads TGTGCCATCAGTGAGTCAGAGGGGCTACCGACTGGCTACACCTTC. This codes for CAISESEGLPTGYTF.